These 15 T cell receptor beta chains share one sample of origin, sequenced in a study of cytomegalovirus exposure and HLA in healthy donors. The PCR employed 60 Vbeta primers together with 13 Jbeta primers. Profiling relied on immunoSEQ multiplex PCR, and the TCRdb table lists in-frame clones only, not all of them. The sample contains fewer than 200,000 clones, 65% to 85% of which appear only once. The sequenced sample was PBMCs. The receptors here all came from a woman aged 18-35 years in good health and CMV-seronegative.

The rearrangement joins TRBV20-1 to TRBJ1-1, with D unresolved. The germline gives CDR1 DFQATT, CDR2 SNEGSKA (reference sequence). V was trimmed by 8 bases and J by 1 base, leaving 5 bases between them. The length of the CDR3 is 10 residues. The CDR3 here is CSIKNTEAFF. CDR3 DNA sequence: TGCAGTATTAAGAACACTGAAGCTTTCTTT.

The rearrangement links TRBV19 to TRBJ2-2; D remains ambiguous. From germline, CDR1 is LNHDA and CDR2 SQIVND (reference sequence). CDR3 length: 14 residues. The V end lost 4 bases, the J end lost 7 bases, and 13 bases lay between the germline ends. The CDR3 reads CASSNFARGGELFF. CDR3 DNA: TGTGCCAGTAGTAACTTCGCCCGCGGCGGGGAGCTGTTTTTT.

This chain uses TRBV11-2 with TRBJ2-1; TRBD2 matches at 8 bases. V lost 11 bases to trimming and J lost 3 bases; unmatched junction nucleotides: 9. The CDR3 loop spans 14 amino acids. The germline gives CDR1 SGHAT, CDR2 FQNNGV. This CDR3 is CAATSGSLYNEQFF. The CDR3 DNA reads as TGTGCCGCCACGAGCGGGAGTCTCTACAATGAGCAGTTCTTC.

This clone came up once. The CDR3 nucleotides read TGTGCCAGCAGCTTAGCCGGGGGAGTGGATGGCTACACCTTC. This sequence encodes CASSLAGGVDGYTF. This chain connects TRBV7-9 to TRBJ1-2, with D maybe TRBD1 (5 bases). Germline V gene sequence: CDR1 SEHNR, CDR2 FQNEAQ (reference sequence). CDR3 length equals 14 residues. The V end was cut by 0 bases, the J end by 6 bases, with 11 bases between.

The sample holds one count of this clone. The V gene is TRBV9, the J gene TRBJ2-1, with D tentatively TRBD2 (6 bases). Looked up from germline, CDR1 is SGDLS and CDR2 is YYNGEE. This CDR3 has 14 amino acids. Trimming shortened V by 5 bases and J by 8 bases, and 17 bases separated the two germline ends. The CDR3 region is CASSAIAVGDEQFF. CDR3 bases: TGTGCCAGCAGTGCAATAGCGGTGGGGGATGAGCAGTTCTTC. Supplemented by reference TRBV9 and TRBJ2-1, the full variable domain reads DSGVTQTPKHLITATGQRVTLRCSPRSGDLSVYWYQQSLDQGLQFLIQYYNGEERAKGNILERFSAQQFPDLHSELNLSSLELGDSALYFCASSAIAVGDEQFFGPGTRLTVL.

The CDR3 here is CASSSGLAGITDTQYF. CDR3 nucleotides: TGTGCCAGCAGCTCGGGACTAGCGGGTATCACAGATACGCAGTATTTT. The chain is built from TRBV5-4 and TRBJ2-3, with 12 bases matching TRBD2. V trimming: 3 bases; J trimming: 2 bases; junction bases outside the gene matches: 4. From germline, CDR1 is SGHNT and CDR2 YYREEE (reference sequence). CDR3 size: 16 residues.

V gene TRBV7-8 combines with J gene TRBJ1-5, with D perhaps TRBD1 (6 bases). This CDR3 contains 14 residues. The V end was cut by 3 bases, the J end by 4 bases, with 10 bases between. Germline assignment: CDR1 SGHVS and CDR2 FQNEAQ. The chain's CDR3 is CASSFGRGNQPQHF. CDR3 sequence (DNA): TGTGCCAGCAGCTTCGGCAGGGGAAATCAGCCCCAGCATTTT.

This chain links TRBV28 with TRBJ1-3; 9 nucleotides line up with TRBD1. Germline-derived CDR1 and CDR2 are MDHEN and SYDVKM. V lost 3 bases, J lost 6 bases, and 12 bases stayed unmatched. This CDR3 has 17 amino acids. Here the CDR3 DNA reads TGTGCCAGCAGTTTTTCGGCCCTCGGGACAGGGTTAAACACCATATATTTT. Protein product: CASSFSALGTGLNTIYF.

This clone was detected only once. This chain links TRBV5-1 with TRBJ2-3, with a weak D call TRBD1 (6 bases). This CDR3 region has 18 residues. Trimming shortened V by 4 bases and J by 1 base, and 22 bases separated the two germline ends. Looked up from germline, CDR1 is SGHRS and CDR2 is YFSETQ. The CDR3 nucleotides read TGCGCCAGCAGCATTTCCCCCTTAACAGGGATGGGCACAGATACGCAGTATTTT. This gives the protein CASSISPLTGMGTDTQYF.

The V and J genes are TRBV11-2 and TRBJ2-5, with TRBD2 identical over 8 bases. This CDR3 spans 15 amino acids. CDR1 and CDR2 (germline): SGHAT, FQNNGV. The V and J ends lost 5 bases and 1 base, in that order; junction bases with no gene match: 6. Here the CDR3 reads CASSQNSGAQETQYF. The CDR3 bases are TGTGCCAGCAGCCAAAATAGCGGGGCCCAAGAGACCCAGTACTTC.

The chain joins TRBV7-9 to TRBJ2-7, with 7 bases lining up with TRBD1. CDR3 length equals 13 residues. Germline trimming cut 5 bases from V and 3 bases from J; bases unmatched to any gene: 4. Germline V gives CDR1 SEHNR, CDR2 FQNEAQ (reference sequence). The CDR3 sequence is CASSPGTDYEQYF. The DNA of the CDR3 is TGTGCCAGCAGCCCCGGGACAGACTACGAGCAGTACTTC.

The V call is TRBV5-5, the J call TRBJ2-3, with unresolved D. Germline V gives CDR1 SGHKS, CDR2 YYEKEE (reference sequence). The ends were cut back, 4 bases at V and 2 bases at J, with 14 bases in the middle. The CDR3 loop spans 15 amino acids. The CDR3 loop reads CASSPLRSSTDTQYF. The CDR3 DNA follows: TGTGCCAGCAGCCCCCTTCGCAGTTCCACAGATACGCAGTATTTT.

Comment on this clone: The sample has other DNA sequences that encode this CDR3 too. The CDR3 sequence: CASSLNSGRAYEQYF. The CDR3 DNA follows: TGCGCCAGCAGCCTGAATAGCGGGAGGGCCTACGAGCAGTACTTC. This chain joins TRBV5-1 and TRBJ2-7; TRBD2 matches 11 bases. The CDR3 has 15 residues. The germline gives CDR1 SGHRS, CDR2 YFSETQ. V dropped 4 bases and J dropped 2; count of bases not matched to a gene: 5.

This clone was picked up one time. V usage is TRBV27 and J usage is TRBJ1-6; 10 bases are a match to TRBD1. The V gene end was trimmed by 6 bases and the J gene end by 7 bases; junction bases not matched to a gene: 6. The germline V gene has CDR1 MNHEY and CDR2 SMNVEV (reference sequence). CDR3 length equals 15 residues. CDR3 in amino acids: CASSYSDRGNSPLHF. As DNA, the CDR3 is TGTGCCAGCAGCTACTCGGACAGGGGGAATTCACCCCTCCACTTT.

This clone was detected only once. The chain carries TRBV4-1 and TRBJ2-5; D remains unclear. The DNA end is a closer match to TRBJ2-7, so the J assignment may be wrong. The CDR3 loop spans 16 amino acids. The V gene's germline CDR1 is MGHRA and CDR2 YSYEKL. The CDR3 sequence is CASSPPGRLMAYEQYF. For the CDR3, the DNA is TGCGCCAGCAGCCCTCCAGGAAGGTTGATGGCCTACGAGCAGTACTTC.